Below, one T cell receptor beta chain is given with its context. This sample is part of a study of blood T cell repertoires in COVID-19. Sequencing used immunoSEQ multiplex PCR; TCRdb keeps in-frame clones, though not all of them. Here the sample spans roughly 250,000 clones, approximately 92% being singletons. The junction had 13 bases not matched to a gene; V was cut back by 4 bases and J by 1 base. This CDR3 has 19 amino acids. The germline gives CDR1 MNHNS, CDR2 SASEGT. The genes are TRBV6-1 and TRBJ1-5; 10 bases align to TRBD1. The sequenced material came from peripheral blood. The receptor's source is a person in their late teens or twenties with COVID-19, enrolled during active disease. CDR3 DNA: TGTGCCAGCAGTGGGAGACAGGGGGCGAGTAGTTTAAGCAATCAGCCCCAGCATTTT. It encodes CASSGRQGASSLSNQPQHF.